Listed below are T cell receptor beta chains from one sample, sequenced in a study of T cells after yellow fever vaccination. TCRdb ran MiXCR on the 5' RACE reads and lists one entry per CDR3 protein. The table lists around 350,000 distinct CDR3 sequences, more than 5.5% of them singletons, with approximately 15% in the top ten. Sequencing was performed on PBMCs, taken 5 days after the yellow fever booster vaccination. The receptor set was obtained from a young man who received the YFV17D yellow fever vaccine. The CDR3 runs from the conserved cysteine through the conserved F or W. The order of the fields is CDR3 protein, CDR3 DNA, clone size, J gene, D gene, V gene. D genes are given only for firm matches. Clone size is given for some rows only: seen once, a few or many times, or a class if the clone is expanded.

CDR3: CASRGGWGEALNEQFF
DNA: TGTGCCAGCAGAGGGGGTTGGGGGGAGGCCCTAAATGAGCAGTTCTTC
size: -
J: TRBJ2-1
D: -
V: TRBV7-2

CDR3: CASSGTGGGYTF
DNA: TGTGCCAGCAGTGGGACAGGTGGGGGCTACACCTTC
size: many
J: TRBJ1-2
D: TRBD1
V: TRBV6-6

CDR3: CSGRERTNTGELFF
DNA: TGCAGTGGACGGGAGAGGACGAACACCGGGGAGCTGTTTTTT
size: few
J: TRBJ2-2
D: -
V: TRBV20-1

CDR3: CASGLAGDRDTQYF
DNA: TGTGCCAGCGGCCTAGCGGGAGATAGAGATACGCAGTATTTT
size: many
J: TRBJ2-3
D: TRBD2
V: TRBV7-8

CDR3: CATSRRRPSGRAETQYF
DNA: TGTGCCACCAGCAGACGGCGGCCTAGCGGGAGAGCAGAGACCCAGTACTTC
size: many
J: TRBJ2-5
D: TRBD2
V: TRBV15

CDR3: CASSLERTSGRVEQFF
DNA: TGTGCCAGCAGCTTAGAGCGGACTAGCGGGAGGGTTGAGCAGTTCTTC
size: few
J: TRBJ2-1
D: TRBD2
V: TRBV7-2

CDR3: CASSLGGIYNEQFF
DNA: TGTGCCAGCAGTTTGGGGGGGATCTACAATGAGCAGTTCTTC
size: many
J: TRBJ2-1
D: TRBD2
V: TRBV28

CDR3: CASTHPGVPGEQFF
DNA: TGTGCCAGCACACACCCTGGGGTCCCGGGGGAGCAGTTCTTC
size: many
J: TRBJ2-1
D: -
V: TRBV12-3/TRBV12-4

CDR3: CSAARQTGFQETQYF
DNA: TGCAGTGCTGCACGGCAGACAGGGTTCCAAGAGACCCAGTACTTC
size: -
J: TRBJ2-5
D: TRBD1
V: TRBV20-1

CDR3: CASSPNSGARDQPQHF
DNA: TGTGCCAGCAGCCCGAATTCAGGGGCCAGGGATCAGCCCCAGCATTTT
size: many
J: TRBJ1-5
D: -
V: TRBV7-8

CDR3: CASTLARRDEQFF
DNA: TGTGCCAGCACTCTAGCGAGGCGCGATGAGCAGTTCTTC
size: -
J: TRBJ2-1
D: -
V: TRBV2

CDR3: CASKPLGGNTGELFF
DNA: TGTGCGAGTAAGCCACTAGGGGGAAACACCGGGGAGCTGTTTTTT
size: -
J: TRBJ2-2
D: -
V: TRBV19

CDR3: CASRLRGRPYNEQFF
DNA: TGTGCCAGCAGATTGAGGGGAAGGCCCTACAATGAGCAGTTCTTC
size: -
J: TRBJ2-1
D: -
V: TRBV6-1

CDR3: CASSKALWRAGGPSETQYF
DNA: TGTGCCAGCAGCAAAGCGCTTTGGAGGGCGGGAGGGCCCTCGGAGACCCAGTACTTC
size: many
J: TRBJ2-5
D: -
V: TRBV21-1